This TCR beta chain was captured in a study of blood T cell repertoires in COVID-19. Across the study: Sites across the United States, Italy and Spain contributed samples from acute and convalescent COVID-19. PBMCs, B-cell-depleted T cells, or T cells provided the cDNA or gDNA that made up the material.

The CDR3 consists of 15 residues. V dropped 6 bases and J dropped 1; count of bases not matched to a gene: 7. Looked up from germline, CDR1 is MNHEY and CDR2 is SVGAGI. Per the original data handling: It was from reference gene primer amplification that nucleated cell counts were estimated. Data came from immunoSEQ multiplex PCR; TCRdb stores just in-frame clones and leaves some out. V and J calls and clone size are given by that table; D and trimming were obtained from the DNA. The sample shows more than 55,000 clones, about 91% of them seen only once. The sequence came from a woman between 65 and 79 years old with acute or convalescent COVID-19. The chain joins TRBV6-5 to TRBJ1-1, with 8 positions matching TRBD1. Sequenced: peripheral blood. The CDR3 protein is CASSYQGASNTEAFF. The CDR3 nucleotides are TGTGCCAGCAGCTATCAGGGGGCTTCGAACACTGAAGCTTTCTTT.